This entry concerns a single T cell receptor (beta chain). Its antigen is currently unknown. The data were obtained in a study of beta chain features in type 1 diabetes. Study-wide results and limits: TCRB CDR3s were moderately but significantly shorter in Type 1 diabetes patients in all four CD4+ subsets. Patients and controls would share equally any PCR tilt toward shorter templates. Here, the possible influence of HLA type (on TCRB rearrangement) remained unresolved.

The whole isolated RNA underwent reverse transcription, so sequencing captured expressed TCRB transcripts. Clones were read by immunoSEQ multiplex PCR, and TCRdb kept only the in-frame ones, dropping some. The table lists nearly 700,000 clones, 13% of them singletons. Based on CD45RO/CCR7/CD25/CD127/CD95/CD27, CD4+ regulatory, stem cell-like memory, naive and central memory cells were sorted. This CDR3 has 11 amino acids. The V gene end was trimmed by 6 bases and the J gene end by 8 bases; junction bases not matched to a gene: 0. In germline, CDR1 is MNHNS, CDR2 SASEGT. The chain employs TRBV6-1 and TRBJ2-3, with TRBD1 matching 9 bases. The sample taken for sequencing was naive CD4+ T cells from blood. The clonotype originates from a man aged 18-30 years with type 1 diabetes. The CDR3 is CASRDRGTQYF. Here the CDR3 DNA reads TGTGCCAGCAGGGACAGGGGTACGCAGTATTTT.